These 26 T cell receptor beta chains were all obtained from the same sample, sequenced in a study of T cell responses to AZD1222 COVID-19 vaccine. Sequencing was performed with immunoSEQ multiplex PCR; in TCRdb, only in-frame clones are kept and a portion is missing. The sample has about 270,000 clones, approximately 94% seen once; the top ten hold roughly 0.51%. Sequencing used peripheral blood, obtained 28 days after the second AZD1222 dose. These TCRs come from an adult who received the AZD1222 COVID-19 vaccine.

The rearrangement links TRBV14 to TRBJ2-1; 7 bases align to TRBD2. Losses at the gene ends were 8 bases for V and 2 bases for J; bases not matched to a gene: 6. This CDR3 contains 14 residues. Germline V gene lookup returns CDR1 SGHDN and CDR2 FVKESK. Here the CDR3 DNA reads TGTGCCAGCCCTCAGCGGGAACCCTACAATGAGCAGTTCTTC. This codes for CASPQREPYNEQFF.

This clone showed up just once. The V call is TRBV2, the J call TRBJ1-2; 7 nucleotides align to TRBD1. Germline trimming cut 10 bases from V and 5 bases from J; bases unmatched to any gene: 10. Germline V CDR1 and CDR2: SNHLY, FYNNEI. The CDR3 covers 13 residues. CDR3 nucleotides: TGTGCCAACGTAGACAGGGATGGGTATGGCTACACCTTC. Amino acid sequence: CANVDRDGYGYTF.

This clone has a handful of counts. The rearrangement uses TRBV19 and TRBJ1-1; possibly TRBD1 for D (5 bases). V gave up 4 bases and J gave up 3 bases, with 12 bases separating them. The CDR3 runs to 14 residues. Germline V gene sequence: CDR1 LNHDA, CDR2 SQIVND (reference sequence). The DNA for the CDR3 is TGTGCCAGTAGTAGCGTGGGGACCGACACTGAAGCTTTCTTT. This encodes CASSSVGTDTEAFF.

This clone has only one observation. The rearrangement uses TRBV4-1 and TRBJ1-3; TRBD1 matches 10 bases. Trimming removed 0 bases from V and 5 bases from J; junction bases left unmatched: 7. The germline V gene has CDR1 MGHRA and CDR2 YSYEKL. This CDR3 has 17 residues. The CDR3 is CASSQDPTGGIRNTIYF. The DNA for the CDR3 is TGCGCCAGCAGCCAAGATCCGACAGGGGGCATCAGAAACACCATATATTTT.

This chain uses TRBV6-1 with TRBJ2-7; weak D call: TRBD2 (6 bases). V shed 2 bases and J shed 4 bases, with 15 bases lying between them. Germline CDR1 and CDR2: MNHNS and SASEGT. The CDR3 length is 15 residues. The CDR3 here is CASSENPAGRYEQYF. As DNA, the CDR3 is TGTGCCAGCAGTGAAAATCCGGCGGGGCGGTACGAGCAGTACTTC.

The gene calls are TRBV28 and TRBJ1-4; no firm D call. Germline CDR1 is MDHEN and CDR2 is SYDVKM. The CDR3 runs 15 residues. Trimming removed 5 bases at V and 7 bases at J, with 17 bases between. The CDR3 DNA reads TGTGCCAGCAGTCCGCCGAAAGGTCAAGGTGAAAAACTGTTTTTT. This sequence encodes CASSPPKGQGEKLFF.

V is TRBV29-1 and J is TRBJ1-3; TRBD1 might be the D (6 bases). The CDR3 length is 12 residues. Germline assignment: CDR1 SQVTM and CDR2 ANQGSEA. Trimming pared 7 bases from V and 2 bases from J, leaving 9 bases between. CDR3 amino acids: CSGGGAGNTIYF. CDR3 DNA sequence: TGCAGCGGAGGGGGTGCTGGAAACACCATATATTTT.

This clone occurred once. The chain uses TRBV6-2 or TRBV6-3 and TRBJ2-5; 9 nucleotides agree with TRBD2. V shed 5 bases, J shed 5 bases, and the junction held 6 bases outside the gene matches. CDR3 length: 14 amino acids. CDR1 is MNHEY and CDR2 is SVGEGT in the germline V gene. The CDR3 reads CASSTTSGVETQYF. As DNA, the CDR3 is TGTGCCAGCAGTACGACTAGCGGCGTGGAGACCCAGTACTTC.

A single count supports this clone. The chain joins TRBV5-1 to TRBJ2-2, with 7 bases matching TRBD1. This CDR3 spans 14 amino acids. Germline V gene sequence: CDR1 SGHRS, CDR2 YFSETQ. V dropped 2 bases and J dropped 4; count of bases not matched to a gene: 2. The CDR3 coding sequence is TGCGCCAGCAGCTTACCAGGGGGCACCGGGGAGCTGTTTTTT. Translated, it gives CASSLPGGTGELFF.

This chain connects TRBV15 to TRBJ2-3; 12 bases are shared with TRBD1. The V gene end was trimmed by 2 bases and the J gene end by 7 bases; junction bases not matched to a gene: 4. The germline gives CDR1 LNHNV, CDR2 YYDKDF (reference sequence). The CDR3 runs to 15 residues. CDR3 nucleotide sequence: TGTGCCACCAGCAGACCGGGACAGGGGGCAAATACGCAGTATTTT. Its protein is CATSRPGQGANTQYF.

V gene TRBV3-1 (or the pseudogene TRBV3-2) combines with J gene TRBJ2-2, with 10 bases lining up with TRBD2. Looked up from germline, CDR1 is LGHDT and CDR2 is YNNKEL (reference sequence). V shed 0 bases, J shed 5 bases, and the junction held 3 bases outside the gene matches. The CDR3 extends over 16 amino acids. CDR3 DNA sequence: TGTGCCAGCAGCCAAGAGGGACTAGCGACAACCGGGGAGCTGTTTTTT. This translates into CASSQEGLATTGELFF.

This chain joins TRBV3-1 (or the pseudogene TRBV3-2) and TRBJ2-7; D ambiguous. V lost 1 base and J 0 bases, leaving 4 bases between the germline ends. Germline V lookup: CDR1 LGHDT, CDR2 YNNKEL (reference sequence). The CDR3 spans 13 residues. The CDR3 coding sequence is TGTGCCAGCAGCCAAGGGTTCTCCTACGAGCAGTACTTC. Amino acid sequence: CASSQGFSYEQYF.

This chain joins TRBV4-1 and TRBJ2-4, with 16 bases aligning to TRBD2. J was trimmed by 9 bases and V by 4 bases; bases with no gene match: 12. CDR3 length: 18 residues. Germline-derived CDR1 and CDR2 are MGHRA and YSYEKL. The CDR3 sequence is CASSPPPGTSGGGGIQYF. The CDR3 DNA follows: TGCGCCAGCAGCCCCCCGCCCGGGACTAGCGGGGGGGGCGGCATTCAGTACTTC.

Only one count was recorded for this clone. The V and J genes are TRBV27 and TRBJ1-6; D unresolved. This CDR3 has 14 amino acids. In germline, CDR1 is MNHEY, CDR2 SMNVEV (reference sequence). The ends were cut back, 4 bases at V and 7 bases at J, with 11 bases in the middle. The CDR3 nucleotides are TGTGCCAGCAGTTCCACAGCGGCCAATTCACCCCTCCACTTT. It is translated as CASSSTAANSPLHF.

V gene TRBV6-5 combines with J gene TRBJ2-3, with 12 bases matching TRBD2. The CDR3 is 15 residues long. The germline gives CDR1 MNHEY, CDR2 SVGAGI. Trimming cost V 5 bases and J 1 base; bases outside gene matches: 1. For the CDR3, the DNA is TGTGCCAGCAGTCGGACTAGCGGGGGCACAGATACGCAGTATTTT. It codes for CASSRTSGGTDTQYF.

The chain is built from TRBV5-1 and TRBJ2-4, with D perhaps given as TRBD1 or TRBD2 (5 bases each). V lost 3 bases and J lost 6, with 16 bases in between. Germline loops: CDR1 SGHRS, CDR2 YFSETQ. This CDR3 spans 15 amino acids. CDR3 in amino acids: CASSSRGAQGNIQYF. The CDR3 region has the DNA TGCGCCAGCAGCTCCCGGGGAGCCCAGGGAAACATTCAGTACTTC.

The rearrangement links TRBV6-6 to TRBJ2-7; D gene unclear. The CDR3 is made up of 12 amino acids. The V end lost 2 bases, the J end lost 3 bases, and 5 bases lay between the germline ends. Germline loops: CDR1 MNHNY, CDR2 SVGAGI (reference sequence). The CDR3 here is CASSYNLYEQYF. The CDR3 DNA reads TGTGCCAGCAGTTACAATCTCTACGAGCAGTACTTC.

The chain combines TRBV5-6 with TRBJ1-5; the match to TRBD1 covers 7 bases. The germline gives CDR1 SGHDT, CDR2 YYEEEE. V shed 1 base, J shed 3 bases, and the junction held 10 bases outside the gene matches. The CDR3 contains 17 residues. CDR3 sequence reads: CASSLWRGRRNNQPQHF. CDR3 bases: TGTGCCAGCAGCTTGTGGAGGGGGCGAAGAAACAATCAGCCCCAGCATTTT.

The genes are TRBV7-9 and TRBJ2-7; 7 bases map to TRBD1. V shed 5 bases and J 0 bases; nucleotides not matched to a gene: 7. CDR3 size: 15 residues. Germline assignment: CDR1 SEHNR and CDR2 FQNEAQ (reference sequence). The CDR3 loop is CASSPRTGSSYEQYF. CDR3 sequence (DNA): TGTGCCAGCAGCCCCCGGACAGGTAGCTCCTACGAGCAGTACTTC.

The rearrangement joins TRBV3-1 (or the pseudogene TRBV3-2) to TRBJ2-5; 8 nucleotides agree with TRBD2. CDR3 length: 15 residues. The germline V gene encodes CDR1 LGHDT and CDR2 YNNKEL (reference sequence). The trim removed 4 bases at V and 4 bases at J, leaving 8 bases unmatched. CDR3 amino acids: CASSLSAGVRETQYF. CDR3 in DNA: TGTGCCAGCAGCCTCTCAGCGGGGGTGCGAGAGACCCAGTACTTC.

The V call is TRBV28, the J call TRBJ1-1; 7 bases match TRBD1. Germline V lookup: CDR1 MDHEN, CDR2 SYDVKM. The CDR3 sequence is 16 residues long. With V trimmed by 2 bases and J by 5 bases, 11 bases remained unmatched. The CDR3 DNA is TGTGCCAGCAGTTTAGCCCCAGGGGGGGCGGGGACTGAAGCTTTCTTT. Its protein is CASSLAPGGAGTEAFF.

The CDR3 loop reads CASSFRGQGTEAFF. The CDR3, as DNA: TGTGCCAGCAGTTTCCGAGGACAGGGCACTGAAGCTTTCTTT. This chain links TRBV27 with TRBJ1-1; 8 positions match TRBD1. V was clipped by 3 bases and J by 4 bases; unmatched bases: 4. This CDR3 has 14 amino acids. Germline V lookup: CDR1 MNHEY, CDR2 SMNVEV (reference sequence).

The V and J genes are TRBV5-1 and TRBJ2-2; TRBD2 might be the D (6 bases). Trimming removed 1 base at V and 1 base at J, with 11 bases between. This CDR3 is built from 16 residues. CDR1 and CDR2 from the germline V gene are SGHRS and YFSETQ. The CDR3 DNA reads as TGCGCCAGCAGCTTGTTTGGCGGGATGAACACCGGGGAGCTGTTTTTT. Protein: CASSLFGGMNTGELFF.

The J gene is TRBJ2-6, the V gene TRBV27, with D perhaps matching TRBD1 or TRBD2 (6 bases each). The CDR3 runs to 19 residues. The ends were cut back, 2 bases at V and 0 bases at J, with 17 bases in the middle. The germline V gene has CDR1 MNHEY and CDR2 SMNVEV (reference sequence). CDR3 nucleotide sequence: TGTGCCAGCAGTTTAATCAGGGGAGGCTGGGGCTCTGGGGCCAACGTCCTGACTTTC. Translation: CASSLIRGGWGSGANVLTF.

Note on this clone: The identical CDR3 is also encoded by other nucleotide sequences in the sample. The chain has TRBV10-3 and TRBJ2-1; no clear D gene. CDR3 size: 12 residues. The V gene lost 0 bases and the J gene lost 4 bases, with 1 base spanning the gap. CDR1 and CDR2 from the germline V gene are ENHRY and SYGVKD. The CDR3 reads CAISESYNEQFF. The CDR3 DNA is TGTGCCATCAGTGAGTCTTACAATGAGCAGTTCTTC.

The CDR3 sequence is CASGGGYTDTQYF. The CDR3 DNA sequence: TGTGCCAGCGGCGGTGGATACACAGATACGCAGTATTTT. The chain has TRBV2 and TRBJ2-3; D is undetermined. CDR1 and CDR2 from the germline V gene are SNHLY and FYNNEI. This CDR3 spans 13 amino acids. Trimming shortened V by 8 bases and J by 2 bases, and 11 bases separated the two germline ends.